The T cell receptor beta chain described here comes from a study of T-cell memory formation after mild COVID-19. The ends were cut back, 3 bases at V and 2 bases at J, with 5 bases in the middle. Germline CDR1 reads SGDLS; CDR2 reads YYNGEE. The CDR3 sequence is 13 residues long. This clonotype was found many times. Its specificity is not known. Constant-segment primers and 5'RACE yielded cDNA libraries for TCR alpha and TCR beta, each carrying sample barcodes and UMIs. TCRdb analysed the 5' RACE reads with MiXCR anew, one entry per CDR3 protein. The data show 250,000 to 350,000 distinct CDR3 sequences, with just under 20% seen just once and roughly 20% held by the top ten. Study-wide results and limits: Largely, contracting CD4+ clones fell within CM and EM, and contracting CD8+ clones within EMRA.

This receptor was obtained from a man aged 18-30 years who had mild COVID-19 (a few samples of this study predate the infection). Cell type and time point are not known. The genes are TRBV9 and TRBJ2-2; D remains unclear. Material for sequencing was PBMCs or a T cell subset sorted from them (not recorded which). CDR3 sequence (DNA): TGTGCCAGCAGCGCCCGTAACACCGGGGAGCTGTTTTTT. It specifies CASSARNTGELFF.